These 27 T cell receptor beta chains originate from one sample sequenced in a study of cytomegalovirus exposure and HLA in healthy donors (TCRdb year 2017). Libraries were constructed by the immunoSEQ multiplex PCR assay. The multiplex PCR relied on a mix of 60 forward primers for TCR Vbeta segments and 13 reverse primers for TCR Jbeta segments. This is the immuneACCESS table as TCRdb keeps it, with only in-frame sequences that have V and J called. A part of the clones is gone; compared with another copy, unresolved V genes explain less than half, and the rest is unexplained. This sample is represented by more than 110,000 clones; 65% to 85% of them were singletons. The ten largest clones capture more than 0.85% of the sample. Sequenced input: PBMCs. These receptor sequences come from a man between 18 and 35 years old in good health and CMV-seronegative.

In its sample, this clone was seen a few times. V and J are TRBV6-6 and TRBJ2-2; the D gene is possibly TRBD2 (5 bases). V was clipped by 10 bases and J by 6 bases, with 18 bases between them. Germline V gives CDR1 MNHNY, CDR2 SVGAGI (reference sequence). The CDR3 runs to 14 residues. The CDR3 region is CATWLGGRAGELFF. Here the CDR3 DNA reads TGTGCCACCTGGCTCGGCGGGCGAGCCGGGGAGCTGTTTTTT.

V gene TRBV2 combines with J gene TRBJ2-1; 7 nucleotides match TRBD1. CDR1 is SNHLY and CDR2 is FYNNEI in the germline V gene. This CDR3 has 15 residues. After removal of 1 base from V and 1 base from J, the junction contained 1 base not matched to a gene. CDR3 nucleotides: TGTGCCAGCAGTGAAGGACAGGGATCCTACAATGAGCAGTTCTTC. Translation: CASSEGQGSYNEQFF.

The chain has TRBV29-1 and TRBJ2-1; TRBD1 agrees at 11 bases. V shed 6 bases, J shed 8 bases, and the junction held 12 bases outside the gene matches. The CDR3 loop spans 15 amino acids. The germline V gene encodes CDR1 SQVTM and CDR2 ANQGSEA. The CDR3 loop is CSVASGTGGIYEQFF. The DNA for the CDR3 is TGCAGCGTAGCCTCCGGGACAGGGGGAATTTATGAGCAGTTCTTC.

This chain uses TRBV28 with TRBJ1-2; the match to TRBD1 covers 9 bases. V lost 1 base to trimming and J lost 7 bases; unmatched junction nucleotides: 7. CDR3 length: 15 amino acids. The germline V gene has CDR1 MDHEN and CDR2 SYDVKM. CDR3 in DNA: TGTGCCAGCAGTTTATCCCCGACAGGGGGAGGTGGCTACACCTTC. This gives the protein CASSLSPTGGGGYTF.

For the CDR3, the DNA is TGTGCCAGCAGTTTAACAGGGAGCAACTATGGCTACACCTTC. It yields the protein CASSLTGSNYGYTF. V and J are TRBV28 and TRBJ1-2; maybe TRBD1 (6 bases). CDR1 and CDR2 from the germline V gene are MDHEN and SYDVKM. Trimming took 2 bases from V and 2 from J, leaving 9 bases between them. The CDR3 consists of 14 residues.

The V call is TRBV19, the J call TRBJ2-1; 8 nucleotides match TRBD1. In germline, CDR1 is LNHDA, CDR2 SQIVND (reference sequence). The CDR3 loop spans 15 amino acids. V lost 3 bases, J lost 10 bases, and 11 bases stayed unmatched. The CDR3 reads CASSIWDRSQPEQFF. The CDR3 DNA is TGTGCCAGTAGTATCTGGGACAGGTCACAACCCGAGCAGTTCTTC.

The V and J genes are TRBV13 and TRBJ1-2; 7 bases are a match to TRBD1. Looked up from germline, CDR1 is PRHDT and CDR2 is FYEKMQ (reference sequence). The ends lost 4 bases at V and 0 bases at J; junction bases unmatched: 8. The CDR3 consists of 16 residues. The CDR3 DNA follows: TGTGCCAGCAGCTCAAGAAAGGGGGCAGCTAACTATGGCTACACCTTC. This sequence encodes CASSSRKGAANYGYTF.

The CDR3 sequence: CASTPDRGFYGYTF. Written as DNA, the CDR3 is TGTGCCAGCACACCCGACAGGGGTTTTTATGGCTACACCTTC. V usage is TRBV6-5 and J usage is TRBJ1-2; TRBD1 agrees at 8 bases. Germline loops: CDR1 MNHEY, CDR2 SVGAGI. This CDR3 region has 14 residues. V lost 7 bases and J lost 5; bases outside the gene matches: 9.

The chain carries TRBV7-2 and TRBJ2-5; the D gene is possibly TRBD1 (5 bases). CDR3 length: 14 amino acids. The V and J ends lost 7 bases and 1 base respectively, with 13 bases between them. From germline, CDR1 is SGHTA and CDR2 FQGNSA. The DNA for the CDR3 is TGTGCCAGCACCCCAGACAGATTCCAAGAGACCCAGTACTTC. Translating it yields CASTPDRFQETQYF.

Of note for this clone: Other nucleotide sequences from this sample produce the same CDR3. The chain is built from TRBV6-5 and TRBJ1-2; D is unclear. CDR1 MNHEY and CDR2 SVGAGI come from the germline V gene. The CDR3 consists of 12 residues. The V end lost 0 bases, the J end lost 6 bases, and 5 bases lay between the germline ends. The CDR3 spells CASSYSGDGYTF. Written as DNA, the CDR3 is TGTGCCAGCAGTTACTCGGGAGATGGCTACACCTTC.

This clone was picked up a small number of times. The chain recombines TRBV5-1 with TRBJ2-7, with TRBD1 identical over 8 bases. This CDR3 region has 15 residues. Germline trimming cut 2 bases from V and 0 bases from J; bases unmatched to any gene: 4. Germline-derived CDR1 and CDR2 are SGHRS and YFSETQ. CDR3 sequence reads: CASSLITGGSYEQYF. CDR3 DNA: TGCGCCAGCAGCTTAATTACAGGGGGCTCCTACGAGCAGTACTTC.

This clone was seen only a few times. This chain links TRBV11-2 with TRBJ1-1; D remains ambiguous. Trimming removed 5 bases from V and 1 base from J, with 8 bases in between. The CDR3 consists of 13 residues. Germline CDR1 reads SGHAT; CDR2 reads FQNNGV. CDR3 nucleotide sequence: TGTGCCAGCAGCGTCAGGCGGAACACTGAAGCTTTCTTT. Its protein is CASSVRRNTEAFF.

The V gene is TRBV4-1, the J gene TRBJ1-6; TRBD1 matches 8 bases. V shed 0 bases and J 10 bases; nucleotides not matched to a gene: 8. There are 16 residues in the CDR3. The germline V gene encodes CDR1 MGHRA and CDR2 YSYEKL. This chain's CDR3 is CASSQEVGQGRSPLHF. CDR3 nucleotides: TGCGCCAGCAGCCAAGAAGTTGGACAGGGTAGGTCACCCCTCCACTTT.

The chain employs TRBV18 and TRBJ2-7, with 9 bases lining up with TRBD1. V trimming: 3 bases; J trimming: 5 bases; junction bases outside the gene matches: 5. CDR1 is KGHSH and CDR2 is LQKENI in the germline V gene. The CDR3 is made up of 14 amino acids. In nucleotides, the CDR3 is TGTGCCAGCTCACCTACTTGGACAGGGGACGAGCAGTACTTC. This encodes CASSPTWTGDEQYF. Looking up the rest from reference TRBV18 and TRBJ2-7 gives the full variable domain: NAGVMQNPRHLVRRRGQEARLRCSPMKGHSHVYWYRQLPEEGLKFMVYLQKENIIDESGMPKERFSAEFPKEGPSILRIQQVVRGDSAAYFCASSPTWTGDEQYFGPGTRLTVT.

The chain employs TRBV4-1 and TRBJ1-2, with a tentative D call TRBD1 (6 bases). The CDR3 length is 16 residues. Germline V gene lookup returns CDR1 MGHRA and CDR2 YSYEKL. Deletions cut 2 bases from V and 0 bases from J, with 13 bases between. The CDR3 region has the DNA TGCGCCAGCAGCCAACCACTGGACAGAGCTAACTATGGCTACACCTTC. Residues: CASSQPLDRANYGYTF.

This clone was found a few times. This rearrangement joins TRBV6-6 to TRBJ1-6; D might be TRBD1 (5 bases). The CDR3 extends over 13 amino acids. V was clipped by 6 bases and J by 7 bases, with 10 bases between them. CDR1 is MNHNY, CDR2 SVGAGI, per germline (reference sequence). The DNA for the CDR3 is TGTGCCAGCAGCTTTAACAGGAATTCACCCCTCCACTTT. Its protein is CASSFNRNSPLHF.

The CDR3 reads CASSLAGTRTYEQYF. CDR3 DNA sequence: TGTGCCAGCAGTTTGGCCGGGACACGCACCTACGAGCAGTACTTC. The genes are TRBV27 and TRBJ2-7, with D maybe TRBD1 (6 bases). The CDR3 consists of 15 residues. V lost 3 bases, J lost 2 bases, and 14 bases lay in between. Germline V gene data show CDR1 as MNHEY and CDR2 as SMNVEV (reference sequence).

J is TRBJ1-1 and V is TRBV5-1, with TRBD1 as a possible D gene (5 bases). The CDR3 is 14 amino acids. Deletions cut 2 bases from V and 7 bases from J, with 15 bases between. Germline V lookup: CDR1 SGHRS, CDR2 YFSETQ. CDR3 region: CASSLVGGLGEAFF. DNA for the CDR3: TGCGCCAGCAGCTTAGTGGGGGGGTTGGGTGAAGCTTTCTTT.

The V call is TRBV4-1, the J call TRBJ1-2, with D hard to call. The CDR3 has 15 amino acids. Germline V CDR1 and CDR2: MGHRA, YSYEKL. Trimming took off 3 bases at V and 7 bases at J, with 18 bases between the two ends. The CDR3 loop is CASSHNQAGSGGYTF. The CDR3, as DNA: TGCGCCAGCAGCCACAATCAAGCGGGTTCTGGTGGCTACACCTTC.

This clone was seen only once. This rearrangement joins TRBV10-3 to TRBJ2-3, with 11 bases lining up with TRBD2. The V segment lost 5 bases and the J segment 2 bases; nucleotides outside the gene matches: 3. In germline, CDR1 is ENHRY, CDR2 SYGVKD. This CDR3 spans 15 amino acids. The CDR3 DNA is TGTGCCATCAGTCCGACTAGCGGGACCACAGATACGCAGTATTTT. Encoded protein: CAISPTSGTTDTQYF.

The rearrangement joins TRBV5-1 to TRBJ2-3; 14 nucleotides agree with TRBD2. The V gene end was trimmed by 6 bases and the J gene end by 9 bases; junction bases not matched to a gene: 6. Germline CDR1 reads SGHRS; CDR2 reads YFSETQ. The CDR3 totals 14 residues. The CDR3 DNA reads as TGCGCCAGCACGGAAGGGACTAGCGGGGGAACGCAGTATTTT. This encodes CASTEGTSGGTQYF.

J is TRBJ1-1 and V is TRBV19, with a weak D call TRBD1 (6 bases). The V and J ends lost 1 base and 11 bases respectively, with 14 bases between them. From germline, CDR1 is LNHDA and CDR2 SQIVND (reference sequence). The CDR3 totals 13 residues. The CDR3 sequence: CASSIGHPGDAFF. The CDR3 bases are TGTGCCAGTAGTATAGGACATCCAGGGGACGCTTTCTTT.

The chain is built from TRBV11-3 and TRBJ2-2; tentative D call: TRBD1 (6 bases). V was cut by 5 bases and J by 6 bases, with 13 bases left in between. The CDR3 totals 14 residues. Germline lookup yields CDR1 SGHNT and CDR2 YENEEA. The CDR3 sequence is CASSPPTGSGELFF. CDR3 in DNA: TGTGCCAGCAGCCCTCCAACAGGGTCCGGGGAGCTGTTTTTT. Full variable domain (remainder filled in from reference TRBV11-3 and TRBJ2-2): EAGVVQSPRYKIIEKKQPVAFWCNPISGHNTLYWYLQNLGQGPELLIRYENEEAVDDSQLPKDRFSAERLKGVDSTLKIQPAELGDSAVYLCASSPPTGSGELFFGEGSRLTVL.

CDR3 loop: CASSPRGGFDTEAFF. DNA for the CDR3: TGTGCCAGCAGCCCCCGGGGAGGTTTCGACACTGAAGCTTTCTTT. J is TRBJ1-1 and V is TRBV7-9, with D unresolved. This CDR3 contains 15 residues. Trimming stripped 5 bases from V and 3 bases from J, with 16 bases between. Per the germline V gene, CDR1 is SEHNR and CDR2 is FQNEAQ (reference sequence).

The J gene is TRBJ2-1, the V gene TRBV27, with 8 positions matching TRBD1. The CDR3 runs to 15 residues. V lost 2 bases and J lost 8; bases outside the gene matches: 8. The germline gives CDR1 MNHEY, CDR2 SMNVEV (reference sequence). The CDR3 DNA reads TGTGCCAGCAGTTTACTGTCAGGGGGCAAGGATGAGCAGTTCTTC. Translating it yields CASSLLSGGKDEQFF.

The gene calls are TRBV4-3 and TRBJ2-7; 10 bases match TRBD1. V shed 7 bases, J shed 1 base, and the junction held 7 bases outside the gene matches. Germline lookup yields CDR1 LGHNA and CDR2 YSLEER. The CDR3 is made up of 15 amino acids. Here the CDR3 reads CASTPGTGESYEQYF. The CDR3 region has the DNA TGCGCCAGCACCCCCGGGACAGGGGAGTCCTACGAGCAGTACTTC.

CDR3 in amino acids: CASSQDRNNEKLFF. Written as DNA, the CDR3 is TGTGCCAGTAGTCAGGACAGGAATAATGAAAAACTGTTTTTT. V usage is TRBV19 and J usage is TRBJ1-4; 7 nucleotides match TRBD1. The V and J ends lost 5 bases and 4 bases, in that order; junction bases with no gene match: 4. The CDR3 runs 14 residues. Germline-derived CDR1 and CDR2 are LNHDA and SQIVND (reference sequence). Full variable domain (remainder filled in from reference TRBV19 and TRBJ1-4): DGGITQSPKYLFRKEGQNVTLSCEQNLNHDAMYWYRQDPGQGLRLIYYSQIVNDFQKGDIAEGYSVSREKKESFPLTVTSAQKNPTAFYLCASSQDRNNEKLFFGSGTQLSVL.